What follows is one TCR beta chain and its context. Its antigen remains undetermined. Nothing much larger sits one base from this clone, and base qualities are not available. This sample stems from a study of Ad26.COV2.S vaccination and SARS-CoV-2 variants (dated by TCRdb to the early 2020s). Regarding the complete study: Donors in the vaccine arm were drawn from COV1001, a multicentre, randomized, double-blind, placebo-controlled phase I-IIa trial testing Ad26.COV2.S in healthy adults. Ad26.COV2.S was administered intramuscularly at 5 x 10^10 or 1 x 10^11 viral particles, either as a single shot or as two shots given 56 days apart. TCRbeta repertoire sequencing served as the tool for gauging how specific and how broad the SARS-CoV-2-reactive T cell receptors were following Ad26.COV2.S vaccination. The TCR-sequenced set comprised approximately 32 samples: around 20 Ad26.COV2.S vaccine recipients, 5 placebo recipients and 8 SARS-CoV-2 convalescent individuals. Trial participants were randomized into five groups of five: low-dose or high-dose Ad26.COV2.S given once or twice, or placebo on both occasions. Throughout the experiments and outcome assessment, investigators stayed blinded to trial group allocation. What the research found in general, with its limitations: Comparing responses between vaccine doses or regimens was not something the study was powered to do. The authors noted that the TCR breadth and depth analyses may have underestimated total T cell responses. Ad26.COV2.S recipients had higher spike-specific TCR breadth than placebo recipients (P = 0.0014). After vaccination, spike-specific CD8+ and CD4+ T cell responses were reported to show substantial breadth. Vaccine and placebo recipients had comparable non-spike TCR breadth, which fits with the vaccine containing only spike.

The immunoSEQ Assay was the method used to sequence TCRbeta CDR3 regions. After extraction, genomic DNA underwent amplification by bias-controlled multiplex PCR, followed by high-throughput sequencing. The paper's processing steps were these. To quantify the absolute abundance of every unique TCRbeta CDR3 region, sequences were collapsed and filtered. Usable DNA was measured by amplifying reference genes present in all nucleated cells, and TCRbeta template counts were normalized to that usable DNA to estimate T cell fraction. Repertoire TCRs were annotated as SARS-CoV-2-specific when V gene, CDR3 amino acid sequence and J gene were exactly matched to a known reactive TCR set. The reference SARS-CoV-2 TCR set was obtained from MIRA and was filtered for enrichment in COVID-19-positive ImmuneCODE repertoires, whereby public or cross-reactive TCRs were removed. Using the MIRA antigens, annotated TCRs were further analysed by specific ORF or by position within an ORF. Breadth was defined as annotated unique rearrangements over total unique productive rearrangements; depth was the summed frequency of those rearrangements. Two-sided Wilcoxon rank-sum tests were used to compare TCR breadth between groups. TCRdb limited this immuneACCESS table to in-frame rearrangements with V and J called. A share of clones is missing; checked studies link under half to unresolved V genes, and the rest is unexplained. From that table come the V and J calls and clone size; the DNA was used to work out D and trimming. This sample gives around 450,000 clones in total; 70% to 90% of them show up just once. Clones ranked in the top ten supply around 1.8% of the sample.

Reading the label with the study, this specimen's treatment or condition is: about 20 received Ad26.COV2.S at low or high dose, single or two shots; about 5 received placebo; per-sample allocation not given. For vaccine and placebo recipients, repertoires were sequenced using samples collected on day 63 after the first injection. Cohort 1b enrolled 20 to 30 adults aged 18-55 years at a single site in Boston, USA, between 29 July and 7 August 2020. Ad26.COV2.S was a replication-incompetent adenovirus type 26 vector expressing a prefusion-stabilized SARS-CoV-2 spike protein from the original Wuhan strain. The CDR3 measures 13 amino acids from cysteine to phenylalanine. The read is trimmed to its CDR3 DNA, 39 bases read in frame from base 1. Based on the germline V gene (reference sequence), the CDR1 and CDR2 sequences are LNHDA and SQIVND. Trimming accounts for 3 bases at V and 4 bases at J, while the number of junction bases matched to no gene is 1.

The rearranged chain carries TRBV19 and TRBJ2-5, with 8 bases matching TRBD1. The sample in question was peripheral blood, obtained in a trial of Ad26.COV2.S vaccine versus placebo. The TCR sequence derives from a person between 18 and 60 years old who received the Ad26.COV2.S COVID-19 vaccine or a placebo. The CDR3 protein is CASSIGQGETQYF. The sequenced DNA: TGTGCCAGTAGTATCGGACAGGGAGAGACCCAGTACTTC.